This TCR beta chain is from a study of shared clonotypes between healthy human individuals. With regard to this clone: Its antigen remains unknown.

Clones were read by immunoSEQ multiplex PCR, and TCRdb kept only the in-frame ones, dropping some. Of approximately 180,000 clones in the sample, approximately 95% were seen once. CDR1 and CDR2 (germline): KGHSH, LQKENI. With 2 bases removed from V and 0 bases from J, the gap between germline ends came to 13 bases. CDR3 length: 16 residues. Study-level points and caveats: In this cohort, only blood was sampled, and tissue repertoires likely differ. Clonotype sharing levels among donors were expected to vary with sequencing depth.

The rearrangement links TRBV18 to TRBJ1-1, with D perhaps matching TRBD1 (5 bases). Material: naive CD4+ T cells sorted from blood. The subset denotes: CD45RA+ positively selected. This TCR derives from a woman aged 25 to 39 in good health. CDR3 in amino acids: CASSPTVWGMNTEAFF. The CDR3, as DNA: TGTGCCAGCTCACCAACGGTTTGGGGGATGAACACTGAAGCTTTCTTT. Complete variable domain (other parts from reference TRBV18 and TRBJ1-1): NAGVMQNPRHLVRRRGQEARLRCSPMKGHSHVYWYRQLPEEGLKFMVYLQKENIIDESGMPKERFSAEFPKEGPSILRIQQVVRGDSAAYFCASSPTVWGMNTEAFFGQGTRLTVV.